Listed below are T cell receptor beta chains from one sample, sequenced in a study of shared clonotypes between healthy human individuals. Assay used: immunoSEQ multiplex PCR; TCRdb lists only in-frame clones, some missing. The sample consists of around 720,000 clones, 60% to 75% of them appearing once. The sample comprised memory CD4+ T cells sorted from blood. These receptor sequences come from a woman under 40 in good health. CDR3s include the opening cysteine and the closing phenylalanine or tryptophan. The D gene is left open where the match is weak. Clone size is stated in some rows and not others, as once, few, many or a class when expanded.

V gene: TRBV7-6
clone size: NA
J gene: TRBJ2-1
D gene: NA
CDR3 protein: CASNEGGGPYNEQFF
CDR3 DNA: TGTGCCAGCAACGAGGGGGGAGGGCCCTACAATGAGCAGTTCTTC

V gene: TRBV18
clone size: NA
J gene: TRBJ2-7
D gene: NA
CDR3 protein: CASSPRLKVYEQYF
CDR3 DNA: TGTGCCAGCTCACCACGTTTAAAGGTTTACGAGCAGTACTTC

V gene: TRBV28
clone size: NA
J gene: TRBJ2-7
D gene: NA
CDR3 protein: CASSLRNEQYF
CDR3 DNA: TGTGCCAGCAGTTTACGGAACGAGCAGTACTTC

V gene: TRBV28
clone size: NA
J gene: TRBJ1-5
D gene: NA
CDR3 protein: CASSWGFSEPQHF
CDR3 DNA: TGTGCCAGCAGTTGGGGATTTTCGGAGCCCCAGCATTTT

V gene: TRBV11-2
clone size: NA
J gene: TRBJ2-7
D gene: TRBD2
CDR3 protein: CASSPGLAGYNSYEQYF
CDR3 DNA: TGTGCCAGCAGCCCCGGACTAGCGGGATACAATTCCTACGAGCAGTACTTC

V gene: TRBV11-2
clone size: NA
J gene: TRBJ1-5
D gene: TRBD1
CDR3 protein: CASSGQVIINSNQPQHF
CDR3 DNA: TGTGCCAGCAGCGGACAGGTCATCATTAATAGCAATCAGCCCCAGCATTTT

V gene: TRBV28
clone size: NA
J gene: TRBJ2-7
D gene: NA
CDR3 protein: CASSPPLGGAGEQYF
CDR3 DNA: TGTGCCAGCAGTCCCCCCTTAGGGGGGGCGGGAGAGCAGTACTTC

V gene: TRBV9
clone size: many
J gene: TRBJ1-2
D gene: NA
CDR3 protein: CASSVDNFSLGYTF
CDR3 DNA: TGTGCCAGCAGCGTTGACAATTTCTCTTTGGGCTACACCTTC

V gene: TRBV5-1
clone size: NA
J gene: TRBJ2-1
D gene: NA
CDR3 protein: CASSLGEAYNEQFF
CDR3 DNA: TGCGCCAGCAGCTTGGGGGAAGCGTACAATGAGCAGTTCTTC

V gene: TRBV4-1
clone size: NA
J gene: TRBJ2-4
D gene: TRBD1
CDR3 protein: CASSLGQEGIQYF
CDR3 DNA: TGCGCCAGCAGCCTTGGACAGGAAGGGATTCAGTACTTC

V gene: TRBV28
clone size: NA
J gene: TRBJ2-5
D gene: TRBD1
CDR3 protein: CASSDRGRGTQYF
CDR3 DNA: TGTGCCAGCAGTGACAGGGGCCGGGGGACCCAGTACTTC